This T cell receptor beta chain emerged from a study of blood T cell repertoires in COVID-19. Across the whole study: The analysed material was cDNA or gDNA that came from T cells, B-cell-depleted T cells, or PBMCs.

V lost 3 bases and J lost 3; bases outside the gene matches: 9. CDR1 and CDR2 (germline): PRHDT, FYEKMQ (reference sequence). The CDR3 length is 16 residues. This clone was observed a single time. In the authors' workflow: Reference gene primer amplification yielded estimated nucleated cell counts. Generated by immunoSEQ multiplex PCR, the TCRdb table keeps only in-frame clones and is missing some. The D gene and trimming were derived from the DNA, and the V and J assignments and clone size from that table. The table records fewer than 350,000 clones, approximately 85% of them present only once. The chain links TRBV13 to TRBJ1-2, with 8 nucleotides matching TRBD1. Sequenced material: peripheral blood. This receptor was obtained from a man aged 18 to 35 with active or convalescent COVID-19. Here the CDR3 reads CASSLGTGQDYYGYTF. The DNA for the CDR3 is TGTGCCAGCAGCTTGGGCACGGGACAGGACTACTATGGCTACACCTTC.